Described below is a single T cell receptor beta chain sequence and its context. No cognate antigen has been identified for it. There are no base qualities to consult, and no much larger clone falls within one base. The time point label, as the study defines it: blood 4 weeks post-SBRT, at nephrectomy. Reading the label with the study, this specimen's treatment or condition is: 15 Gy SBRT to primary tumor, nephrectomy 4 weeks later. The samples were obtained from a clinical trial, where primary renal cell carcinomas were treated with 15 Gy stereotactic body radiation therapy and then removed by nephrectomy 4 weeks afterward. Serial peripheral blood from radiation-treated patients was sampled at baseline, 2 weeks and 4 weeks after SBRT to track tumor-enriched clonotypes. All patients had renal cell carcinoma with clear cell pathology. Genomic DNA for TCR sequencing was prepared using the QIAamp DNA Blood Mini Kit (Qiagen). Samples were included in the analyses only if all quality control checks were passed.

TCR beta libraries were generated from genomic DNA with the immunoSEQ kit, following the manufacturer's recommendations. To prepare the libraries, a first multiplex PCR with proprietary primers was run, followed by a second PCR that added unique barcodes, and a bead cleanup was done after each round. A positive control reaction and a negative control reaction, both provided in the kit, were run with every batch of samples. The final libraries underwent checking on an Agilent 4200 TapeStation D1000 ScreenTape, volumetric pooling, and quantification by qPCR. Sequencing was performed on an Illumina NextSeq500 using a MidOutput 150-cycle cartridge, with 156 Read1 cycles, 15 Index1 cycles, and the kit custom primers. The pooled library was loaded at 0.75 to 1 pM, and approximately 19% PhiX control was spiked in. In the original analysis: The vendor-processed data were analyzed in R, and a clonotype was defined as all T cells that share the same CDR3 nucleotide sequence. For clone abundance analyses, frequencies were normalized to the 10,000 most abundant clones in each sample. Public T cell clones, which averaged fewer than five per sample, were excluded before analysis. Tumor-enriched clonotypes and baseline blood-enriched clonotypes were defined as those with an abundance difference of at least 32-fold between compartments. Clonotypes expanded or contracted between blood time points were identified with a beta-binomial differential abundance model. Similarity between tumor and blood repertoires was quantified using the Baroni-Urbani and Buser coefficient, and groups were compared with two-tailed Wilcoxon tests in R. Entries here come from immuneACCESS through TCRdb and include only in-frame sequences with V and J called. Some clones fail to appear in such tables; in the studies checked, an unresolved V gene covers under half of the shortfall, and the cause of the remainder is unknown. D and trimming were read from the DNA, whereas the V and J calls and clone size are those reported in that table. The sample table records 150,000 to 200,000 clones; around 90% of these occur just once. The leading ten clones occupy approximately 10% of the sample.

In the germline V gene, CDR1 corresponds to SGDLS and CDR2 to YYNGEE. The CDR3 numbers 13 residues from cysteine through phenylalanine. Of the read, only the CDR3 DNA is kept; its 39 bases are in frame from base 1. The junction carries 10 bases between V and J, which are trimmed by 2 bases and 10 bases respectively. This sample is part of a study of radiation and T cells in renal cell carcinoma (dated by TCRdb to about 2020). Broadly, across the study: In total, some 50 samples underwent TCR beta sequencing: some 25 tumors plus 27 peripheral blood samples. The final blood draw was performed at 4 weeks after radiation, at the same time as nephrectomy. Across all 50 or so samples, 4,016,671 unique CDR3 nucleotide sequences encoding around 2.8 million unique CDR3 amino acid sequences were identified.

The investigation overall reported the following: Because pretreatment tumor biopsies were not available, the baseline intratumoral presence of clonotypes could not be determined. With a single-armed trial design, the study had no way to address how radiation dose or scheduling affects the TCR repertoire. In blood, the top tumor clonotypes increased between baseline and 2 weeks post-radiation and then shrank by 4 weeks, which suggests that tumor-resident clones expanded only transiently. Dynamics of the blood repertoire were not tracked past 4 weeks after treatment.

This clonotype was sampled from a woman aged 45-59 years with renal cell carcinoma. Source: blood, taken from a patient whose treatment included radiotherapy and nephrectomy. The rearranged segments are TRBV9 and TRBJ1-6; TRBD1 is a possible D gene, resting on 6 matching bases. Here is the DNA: TGTGCCAGCAGCGTCAACAGGGACTCACCCCTCCACTTT. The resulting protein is CASSVNRDSPLHF.